This TCR beta chain was found in a study of blood T cell repertoires in COVID-19. Overall study context: COVID-19 samples collected from the United States, Italy and Spain covered acute and convalescent phases.

Original processing notes: For nucleated cells, counts were estimated from reference gene primer amplification. Assay: immunoSEQ multiplex PCR; the TCRdb copy retains only in-frame clones and omits some. V and J calls and clone size come straight from that table; D and trimming were deduced from the DNA. This sample yields 200,000 to 250,000 clones, of which less than 90% are seen a single time; approximately 3.3% belongs to the top ten. This TCR came from a woman aged 45-60 years in a cohort exposed to, infected with or recovered from COVID-19 (not recorded which). Input material: PBMCs or T cells enriched from blood (not recorded which).

The CDR3 here is CASSLGTEKNSPLHF. Here the CDR3 DNA reads TGCGCCAGCAGCCTGGGGACAGAAAAGAATTCACCCCTCCACTTT. This rearrangement joins TRBV5-1 to TRBJ1-6; 7 nucleotides line up with TRBD1. Trimming took 4 bases from V and 7 from J; bases not matched to a gene: 8. Per the germline V gene, CDR1 is SGHRS and CDR2 is YFSETQ. The CDR3 is 15 residues long.